The 14 T cell receptor beta chains below were found in one sample sequenced in a study of blood T cell repertoires in COVID-19. Sequenced by immunoSEQ multiplex PCR; TCRdb stores in-frame clones only, minus some. The sample lists 320,000 or so clones, around 84% occurring once. The sequenced sample was PBMCs or T cells enriched from blood (not recorded which). These TCRs come from a woman aged 25 to 39 who had been exposed to COVID-19.

The chain links TRBV7-2 to TRBJ2-3; TRBD1 agrees at 9 bases. CDR3 size: 15 residues. The germline gives CDR1 SGHTA, CDR2 FQGNSA. The junction had 4 bases not matched to a gene; V was cut back by 3 bases and J by 3 bases. CDR3 sequence (DNA): TGTGCCAGCAGCTTTCGGGACAGGGCTACAGATACGCAGTATTTT. It translates to CASSFRDRATDTQYF. The full variable domain, rest sourced from reference TRBV7-2 and TRBJ2-3, is GAGVSQSPSNKVTEKGKDVELRCDPISGHTALYWYRQSLGQGLEFLIYFQGNSAPDKSGLPSDRFSAERTGGSVSTLTIQRTQQEDSAVYLCASSFRDRATDTQYFGPGTRLTVL.

The V call is TRBV5-1, the J call TRBJ2-3, with 7 positions matching TRBD2. The V gene's germline CDR1 is SGHRS and CDR2 YFSETQ. V lost 3 bases to trimming and J lost 2 bases; unmatched junction nucleotides: 6. CDR3 length: 15 residues. The CDR3 is CASSSASGHTDTQYF. DNA for the CDR3: TGCGCCAGCAGCTCGGCTAGCGGACACACAGATACGCAGTATTTT. Full variable domain (missing parts from reference TRBV5-1 and TRBJ2-3): KAGVTQTPRYLIKTRGQQVTLSCSPISGHRSVSWYQQTPGQGLQFLFEYFSETQRNKGNFPGRFSGRQFSNSRSEMNVSTLELGDSALYLCASSSASGHTDTQYFGPGTRLTVL.

The chain recombines TRBV7-2 with TRBJ1-4, with TRBD1 matching over 7 bases. The J segment lost 2 bases and the V segment lost 5 bases, leaving 2 bases of the junction unmatched. CDR3 length: 14 amino acids. Germline V gene data show CDR1 as SGHTA and CDR2 as FQGNSA. The CDR3 spells CASSRQGTNEKLFF. Written as DNA, the CDR3 is TGTGCCAGCAGCAGACAGGGTACTAATGAAAAACTGTTTTTT.

The sample holds one count of this clone. The chain is built from TRBV3-1 (or the pseudogene TRBV3-2) and TRBJ2-7; 8 bases align to TRBD1. Losses at the gene ends were 0 bases for V and 5 bases for J; bases not matched to a gene: 6. Germline V gene lookup returns CDR1 LGHDT and CDR2 YNNKEL (reference sequence). The CDR3 is 15 amino acids. Here the CDR3 DNA reads TGTGCCAGCAGCCAAGAGGACAGGGAGAAGGACGAGCAGTACTTC. It codes for CASSQEDREKDEQYF.

The genes are TRBV10-3 and TRBJ1-1, with 7 bases that match TRBD1. The germline gives CDR1 ENHRY, CDR2 SYGVKD. The V and J ends lost 6 bases and 3 bases, in that order; junction bases with no gene match: 10. This CDR3 has 15 amino acids. CDR3 in DNA: TGTGCCATCAGCGTACACAGGACAGGAGACACTGAAGCTTTCTTT. Its translation is CAISVHRTGDTEAFF.

The gene calls are TRBV28 and TRBJ1-6; D not resolved. The germline CDR1 and CDR2 sequences are MDHEN and SYDVKM. V was clipped by 6 bases and J by 8 bases, with 20 bases between them. The CDR3 has 16 residues. The CDR3 region is CASRESRVGVDSPLHF. CDR3 DNA: TGTGCCAGCAGGGAGTCTCGGGTCGGGGTTGATTCACCCCTCCACTTT.

This clone was observed a handful of times. The chain carries TRBV5-6 and TRBJ2-7; tentatively, D is TRBD2 (5 bases). The V end lost 6 bases, the J end lost 6 bases, and 10 bases lay between the germline ends. The germline V gene has CDR1 SGHDT and CDR2 YYEEEE. This CDR3 has 11 residues. The CDR3 bases are TGTGCCAGCACTCTTGGAGGCGAGCAGTACTTC. Protein: CASTLGGEQYF.

This clone was detected ten times or more. The V call is TRBV24-1, the J call TRBJ2-7; 11 nucleotides align to TRBD2. The CDR3 is 19 residues long. Germline trimming cut 3 bases from V and 3 bases from J; bases unmatched to any gene: 15. Germline loops: CDR1 KGHDR, CDR2 SFDVKD. The DNA for the CDR3 is TGTGCCACCAGTGATGCGACTAGCGGGACCGGAAGATCCCTCTACGAGCAGTACTTC. Its translation is CATSDATSGTGRSLYEQYF.

This chain links TRBV28 with TRBJ1-5, with TRBD1 as a possible D gene (5 bases). The germline V gene has CDR1 MDHEN and CDR2 SYDVKM. With 3 bases removed from V and 7 bases from J, the gap between germline ends came to 13 bases. CDR3 size: 14 residues. CDR3 amino acids: CASSFQPNRQPQHF. CDR3 in DNA: TGTGCCAGCAGTTTCCAACCCAACAGGCAGCCCCAGCATTTT.

V and J are TRBV28 and TRBJ2-7; a weak D match, TRBD2 (5 bases). V shed 10 bases and J shed 6 bases, with 19 bases lying between them. This CDR3 spans 13 amino acids. Per the germline V gene, CDR1 is MDHEN and CDR2 is SYDVKM. As DNA, the CDR3 is TGTGCCACCTACTCCGGGGTTAAAGGCGAGCAGTACTTC. Residues: CATYSGVKGEQYF.

The V and J genes are TRBV9 and TRBJ2-3; 8 bases map to TRBD2. Germline CDR1 is SGDLS and CDR2 is YYNGEE. The CDR3 consists of 16 residues. The V and J ends lost 0 bases and 3 bases, in that order; junction bases with no gene match: 6. The CDR3 reads CASSVDDSGVTDTQYF. The CDR3 DNA follows: TGTGCCAGCAGCGTAGACGATAGCGGGGTAACAGATACGCAGTATTTT.

The chain carries TRBV15 and TRBJ1-3; no definite D call. From germline, CDR1 is LNHNV and CDR2 YYDKDF (reference sequence). This CDR3 is 14 amino acids long. Between the trimmed V and J ends, which lost 3 bases and 1 base, there was a span of 7 bases. CDR3 nucleotides: TGTGCCACCAGCAGTCGGGTGTCTGGAAACACCATATATTTT. Its translation is CATSSRVSGNTIYF.

This chain joins TRBV27 and TRBJ2-2; D not resolved. Trimming took 2 bases from V and 6 from J, leaving 7 bases between them. There are 13 residues in the CDR3. The germline V gene has CDR1 MNHEY and CDR2 SMNVEV (reference sequence). CDR3 residues: CASSLAGPGELFF. The DNA for the CDR3 is TGTGCCAGCAGTTTAGCTGGCCCCGGGGAGCTGTTTTTT.

V usage is TRBV30 and J usage is TRBJ1-3, with a possible D match to TRBD1 (6 bases). This CDR3 has 13 amino acids. V lost 7 bases to trimming and J lost 2 bases, with 12 bases between them. The germline V gene has CDR1 GTSNPN and CDR2 SVGIG (reference sequence). CDR3 sequence reads: CASKQGPGNTIYF. CDR3 DNA: TGTGCCTCAAAACAGGGTCCTGGAAACACCATATATTTT.